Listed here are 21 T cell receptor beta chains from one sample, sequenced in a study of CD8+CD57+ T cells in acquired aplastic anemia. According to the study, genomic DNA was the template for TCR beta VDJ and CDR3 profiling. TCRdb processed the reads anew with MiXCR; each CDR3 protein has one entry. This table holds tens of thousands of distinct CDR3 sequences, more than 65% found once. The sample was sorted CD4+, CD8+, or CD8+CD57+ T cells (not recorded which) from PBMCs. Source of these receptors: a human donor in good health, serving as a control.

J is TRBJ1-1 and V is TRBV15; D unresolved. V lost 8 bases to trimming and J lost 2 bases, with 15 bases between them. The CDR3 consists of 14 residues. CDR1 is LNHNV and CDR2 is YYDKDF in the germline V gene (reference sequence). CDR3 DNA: TGTGCCACCCTTTCCAGCCACATAAACACTGAAGCTTTCTTT. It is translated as CATLSSHINTEAFF. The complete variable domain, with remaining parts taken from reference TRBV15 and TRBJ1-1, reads DAMVIQNPRYQVTQFGKPVTLSCSQTLNHNVMYWYQQKSSQAPKLLFHYYDKDFNNEADTPDNFQSRRPNTSFCFLDIRSPGLGDTAMYLCATLSSHINTEAFFGQGTRLTVV.

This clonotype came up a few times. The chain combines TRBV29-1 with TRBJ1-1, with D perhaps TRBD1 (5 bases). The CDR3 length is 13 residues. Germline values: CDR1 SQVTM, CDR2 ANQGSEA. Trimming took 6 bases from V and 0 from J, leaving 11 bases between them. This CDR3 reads CSVAGRLNTEAFF. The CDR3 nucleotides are TGCAGCGTAGCGGGACGGTTGAACACTGAAGCTTTCTTT.

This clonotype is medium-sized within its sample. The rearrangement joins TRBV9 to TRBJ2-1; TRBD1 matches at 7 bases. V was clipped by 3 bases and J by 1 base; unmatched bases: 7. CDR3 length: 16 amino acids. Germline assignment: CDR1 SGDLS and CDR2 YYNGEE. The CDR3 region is CASSGKGAWSYNEQFF. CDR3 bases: TGTGCCAGCAGCGGTAAGGGGGCATGGTCCTACAATGAGCAGTTCTTC.

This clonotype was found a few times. The CDR3 region is CASEYGSGGAYEQYF. DNA for the CDR3: TGTGCCAGCGAATACGGGAGCGGGGGGGCGTACGAGCAGTACTTC. This chain links TRBV6-1 with TRBJ2-7, with 10 bases matching TRBD2. This CDR3 is built from 15 residues. Losses at the gene ends were 8 bases for V and 4 bases for J; bases not matched to a gene: 11. Per the germline V gene, CDR1 is MNHNS and CDR2 is SASEGT.

The CDR3 loop is CASSQEWGFGELFF. The CDR3 coding sequence is TGCGCCAGCAGCCAAGAGTGGGGGTTCGGGGAGCTGTTTTTT. This sequence joins TRBV4-3 and TRBJ2-2; D may correspond to TRBD1 or TRBD2 (5 bases each). This CDR3 is 14 amino acids long. Germline V gives CDR1 LGHNA, CDR2 YSLEER. V lost 0 bases to trimming and J lost 7 bases, with 9 bases between them.

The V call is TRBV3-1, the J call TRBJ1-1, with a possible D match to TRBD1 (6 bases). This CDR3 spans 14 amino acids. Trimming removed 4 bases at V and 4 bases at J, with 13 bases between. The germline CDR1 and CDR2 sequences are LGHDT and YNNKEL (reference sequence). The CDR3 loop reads CASSRETGTTEAFF. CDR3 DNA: TGTGCCAGCAGCCGAGAAACAGGGACCACTGAAGCTTTCTTT.

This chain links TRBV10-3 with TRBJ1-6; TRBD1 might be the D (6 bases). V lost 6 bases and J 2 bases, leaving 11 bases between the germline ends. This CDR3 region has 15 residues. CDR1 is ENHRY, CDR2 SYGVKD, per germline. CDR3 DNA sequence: TGTGCCATCAGCCAGGGGAGCACCTATAATTCACCCCTCCACTTT. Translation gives CAISQGSTYNSPLHF.

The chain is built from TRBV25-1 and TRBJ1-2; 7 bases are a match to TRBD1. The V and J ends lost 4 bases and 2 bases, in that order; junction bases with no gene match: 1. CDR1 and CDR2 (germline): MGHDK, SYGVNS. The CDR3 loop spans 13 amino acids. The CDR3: CASSVGQNYGYTF. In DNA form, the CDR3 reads TGTGCCAGCAGTGTGGGACAGAACTATGGCTACACCTTC.

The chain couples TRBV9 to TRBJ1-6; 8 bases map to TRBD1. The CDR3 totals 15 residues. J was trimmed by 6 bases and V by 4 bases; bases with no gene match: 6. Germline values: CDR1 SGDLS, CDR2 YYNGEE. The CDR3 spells CASSLGTGSNSPLHF. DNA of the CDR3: TGTGCCAGCAGCCTTGGGACAGGCAGTAATTCACCCCTCCACTTT.

CDR3 sequence: CASSPARGVWNEKLFF. In nucleotides, the CDR3 is TGTGCCAGTAGCCCGGCCAGGGGAGTTTGGAATGAAAAACTGTTTTTT. The chain recombines TRBV19 with TRBJ1-4, with D possibly being TRBD1 (6 bases). This CDR3 has 16 residues. The V and J ends lost 6 bases and 5 bases respectively, with 19 bases between them. Germline CDR1 and CDR2: LNHDA and SQIVND (reference sequence).

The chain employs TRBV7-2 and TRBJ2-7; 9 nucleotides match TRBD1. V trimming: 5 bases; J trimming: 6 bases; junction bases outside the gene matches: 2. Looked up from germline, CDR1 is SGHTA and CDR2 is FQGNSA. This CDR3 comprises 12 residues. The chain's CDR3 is CASSRDRVEQYF. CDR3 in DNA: TGTGCCAGCAGCCGGGACAGGGTCGAGCAGTACTTC.

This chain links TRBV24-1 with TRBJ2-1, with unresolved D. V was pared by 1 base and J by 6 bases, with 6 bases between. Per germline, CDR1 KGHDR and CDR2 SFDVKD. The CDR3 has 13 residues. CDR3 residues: CATSDLSINEQFF. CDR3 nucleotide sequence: TGTGCCACCAGTGATTTATCGATCAATGAGCAGTTCTTC.

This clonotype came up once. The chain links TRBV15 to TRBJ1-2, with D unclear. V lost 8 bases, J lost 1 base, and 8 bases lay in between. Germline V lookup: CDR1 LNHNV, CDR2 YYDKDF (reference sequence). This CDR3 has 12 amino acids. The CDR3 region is CATSPYNYGYTF. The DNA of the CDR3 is TGTGCCACCTCCCCCTATAACTATGGCTACACCTTC.

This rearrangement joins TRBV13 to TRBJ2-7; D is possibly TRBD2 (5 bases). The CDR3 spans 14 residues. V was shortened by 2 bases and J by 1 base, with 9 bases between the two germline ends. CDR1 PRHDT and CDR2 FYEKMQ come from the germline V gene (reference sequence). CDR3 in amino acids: CASSLQLASYEQYF. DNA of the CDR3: TGTGCCAGCAGCTTACAATTAGCGTCCTACGAGCAGTACTTC.

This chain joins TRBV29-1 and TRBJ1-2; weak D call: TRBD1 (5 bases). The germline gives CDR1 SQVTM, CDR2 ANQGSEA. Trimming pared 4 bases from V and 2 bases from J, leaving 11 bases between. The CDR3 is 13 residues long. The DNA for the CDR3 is TGCAGCGTTGGGGGGGTCGGAAACTATGGCTACACCTTC. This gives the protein CSVGGVGNYGYTF.

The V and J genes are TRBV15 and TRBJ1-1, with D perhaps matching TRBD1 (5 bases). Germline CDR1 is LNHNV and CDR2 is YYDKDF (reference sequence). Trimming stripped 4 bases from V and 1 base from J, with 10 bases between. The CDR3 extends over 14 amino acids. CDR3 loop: CATSTGTKNTEAFF. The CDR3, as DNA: TGTGCCACCAGCACGGGGACGAAGAACACTGAAGCTTTCTTT.

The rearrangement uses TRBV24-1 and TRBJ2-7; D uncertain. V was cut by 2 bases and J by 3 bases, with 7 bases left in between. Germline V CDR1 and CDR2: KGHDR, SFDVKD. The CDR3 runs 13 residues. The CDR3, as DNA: TGTGCCACCAGTGATTCCAACGTCTACGAGCAGTACTTC. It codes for CATSDSNVYEQYF.

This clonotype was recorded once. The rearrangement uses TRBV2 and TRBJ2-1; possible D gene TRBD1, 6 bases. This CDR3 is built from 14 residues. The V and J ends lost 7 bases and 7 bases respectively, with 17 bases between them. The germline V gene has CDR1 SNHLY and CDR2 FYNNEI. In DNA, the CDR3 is TGTGCCAGCATAGCCGGCAGGGGTCGGAATGAGCAGTTCTTC. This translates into CASIAGRGRNEQFF. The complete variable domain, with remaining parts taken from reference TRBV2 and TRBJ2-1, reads EPEVTQTPSHQVTQMGQEVILRCVPISNHLYFYWYRQILGQKVEFLVSFYNNEISEKSEIFDDQFSVERPDGSNFTLKIRSTKLEDSAMYFCASIAGRGRNEQFFGPGTRLTVL.

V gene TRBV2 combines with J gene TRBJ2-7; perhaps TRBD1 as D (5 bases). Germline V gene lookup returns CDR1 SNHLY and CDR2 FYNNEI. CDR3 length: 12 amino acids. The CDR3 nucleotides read TGTGCCAGCAGTGACAGGGTCTACAAGCAGTACGTC. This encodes CASSDRVYKQYV.

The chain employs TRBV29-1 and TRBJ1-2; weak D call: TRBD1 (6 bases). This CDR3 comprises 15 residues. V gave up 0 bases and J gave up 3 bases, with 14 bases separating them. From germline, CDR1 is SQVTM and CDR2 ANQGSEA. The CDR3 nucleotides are TGCAGCGTTGAAGATCTAACAGGGAGGTACTATGGCTACACCTTC. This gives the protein CSVEDLTGRYYGYTF.

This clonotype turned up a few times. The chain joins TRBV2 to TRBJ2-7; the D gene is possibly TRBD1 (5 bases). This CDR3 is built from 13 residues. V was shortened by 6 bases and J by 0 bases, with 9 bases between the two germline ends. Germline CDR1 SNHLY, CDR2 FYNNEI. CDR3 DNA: TGTGCCAGCAGCCCTAGGGGCTCCTACGAGCAGTACTTC. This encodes CASSPRGSYEQYF.